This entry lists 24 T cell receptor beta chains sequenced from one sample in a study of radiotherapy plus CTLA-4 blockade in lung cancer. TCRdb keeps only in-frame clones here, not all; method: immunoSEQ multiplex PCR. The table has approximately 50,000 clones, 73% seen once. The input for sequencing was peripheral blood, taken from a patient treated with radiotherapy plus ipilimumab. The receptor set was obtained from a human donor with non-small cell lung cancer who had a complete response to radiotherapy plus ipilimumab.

CDR3 in DNA: TGTGCCCCCTCCGCGAAAGAAAATTCACCCCTCCACTTT. As protein: CAPSAKENSPLHF. This chain joins TRBV2 and TRBJ1-6; D unclear. Germline assignment: CDR1 SNHLY and CDR2 FYNNEI. V lost 11 bases to trimming and J lost 7 bases, with 15 bases between them. This CDR3 has 13 residues.

The chain's CDR3 is CARRQGWTYEQYF. For the CDR3, the DNA is TGTGCCAGGCGACAGGGGTGGACCTACGAGCAGTACTTC. The chain joins TRBV28 to TRBJ2-7, with 8 bases matching TRBD1. Germline V CDR1 and CDR2: MDHEN, SYDVKM. Trimming took 9 bases from V and 2 from J; bases not matched to a gene: 6. CDR3 length equals 13 residues.

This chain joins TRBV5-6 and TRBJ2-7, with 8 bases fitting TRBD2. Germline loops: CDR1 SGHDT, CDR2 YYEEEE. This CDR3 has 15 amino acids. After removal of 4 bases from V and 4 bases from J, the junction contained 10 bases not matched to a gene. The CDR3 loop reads CASSRSGTRIYEQYF. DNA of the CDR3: TGTGCCAGCAGCCGCTCCGGGACTAGAATATACGAGCAGTACTTC. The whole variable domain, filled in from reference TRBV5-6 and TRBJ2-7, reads DAGVTQSPTHLIKTRGQQVTLRCSPKSGHDTVSWYQQALGQGPQFIFQYYEEEERQRGNFPDRFSGHQFPNYSSELNVNALLLGDSALYLCASSRSGTRIYEQYFGPGTRLTVT.

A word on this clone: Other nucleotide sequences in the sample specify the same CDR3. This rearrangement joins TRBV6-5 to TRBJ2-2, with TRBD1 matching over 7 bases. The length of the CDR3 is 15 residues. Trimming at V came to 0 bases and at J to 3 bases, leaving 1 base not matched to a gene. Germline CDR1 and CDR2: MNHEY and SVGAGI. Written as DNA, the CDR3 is TGTGCCAGCAGTTACTCCCAGGGGGACACCGGGGAGCTGTTTTTT. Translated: CASSYSQGDTGELFF.

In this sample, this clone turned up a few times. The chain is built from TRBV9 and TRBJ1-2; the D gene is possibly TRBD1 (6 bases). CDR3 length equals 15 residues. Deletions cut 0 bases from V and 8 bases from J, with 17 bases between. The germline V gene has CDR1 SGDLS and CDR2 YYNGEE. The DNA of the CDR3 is TGTGCCAGCAGCGTAGCTAGAGCAGGGGAGGGAGGCTACACCTTC. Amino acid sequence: CASSVARAGEGGYTF.

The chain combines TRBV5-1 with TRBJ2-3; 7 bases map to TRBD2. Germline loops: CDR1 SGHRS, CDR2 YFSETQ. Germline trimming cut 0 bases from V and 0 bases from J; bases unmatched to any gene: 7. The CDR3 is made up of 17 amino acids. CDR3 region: CASSLAPSGTSTDTQYF. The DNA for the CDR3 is TGCGCCAGCAGCTTGGCCCCGAGCGGGACTAGCACAGATACGCAGTATTTT.

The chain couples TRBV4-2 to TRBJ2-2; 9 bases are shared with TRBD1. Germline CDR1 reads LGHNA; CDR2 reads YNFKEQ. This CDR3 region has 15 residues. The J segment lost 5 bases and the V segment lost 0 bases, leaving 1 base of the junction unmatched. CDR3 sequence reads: CASSQETGGTGELFF. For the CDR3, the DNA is TGTGCCAGCAGCCAAGAGACAGGGGGAACCGGGGAGCTGTTTTTT.

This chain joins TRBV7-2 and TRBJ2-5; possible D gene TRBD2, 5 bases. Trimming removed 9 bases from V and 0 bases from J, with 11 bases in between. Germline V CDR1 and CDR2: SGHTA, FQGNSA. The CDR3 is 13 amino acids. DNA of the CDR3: TGTGCCAGTGCCCGGGGAGACCAAGAGACCCAGTACTTC. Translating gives CASARGDQETQYF.

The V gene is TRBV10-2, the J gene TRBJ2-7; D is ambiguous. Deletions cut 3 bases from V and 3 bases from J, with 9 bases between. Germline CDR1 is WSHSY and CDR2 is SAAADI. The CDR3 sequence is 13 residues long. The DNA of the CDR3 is TGCGCCAGCAGTGACCCAGGCTACTACGAGCAGTACTTC. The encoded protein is CASSDPGYYEQYF.

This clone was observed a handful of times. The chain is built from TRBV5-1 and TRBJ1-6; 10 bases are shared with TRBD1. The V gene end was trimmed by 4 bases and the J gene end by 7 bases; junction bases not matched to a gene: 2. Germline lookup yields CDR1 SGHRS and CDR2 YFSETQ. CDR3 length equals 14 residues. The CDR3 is CASSRDRGNSPLHF. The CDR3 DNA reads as TGCGCCAGCAGCCGGGACAGGGGCAATTCACCCCTCCACTTT.

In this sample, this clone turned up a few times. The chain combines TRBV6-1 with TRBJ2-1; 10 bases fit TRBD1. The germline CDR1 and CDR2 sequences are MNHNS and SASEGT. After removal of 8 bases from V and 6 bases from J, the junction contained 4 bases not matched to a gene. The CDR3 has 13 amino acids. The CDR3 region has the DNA TGTGCCAGCTGGGACAGGGGAATCAATGAGCAGTTCTTC. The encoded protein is CASWDRGINEQFF.

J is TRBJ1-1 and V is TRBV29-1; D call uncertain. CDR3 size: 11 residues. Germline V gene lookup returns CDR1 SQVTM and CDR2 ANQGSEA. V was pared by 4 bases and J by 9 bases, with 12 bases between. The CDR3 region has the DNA TGCAGCGTTGCTGAGGGTGTAAAAGCTTTCTTT. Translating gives CSVAEGVKAFF.

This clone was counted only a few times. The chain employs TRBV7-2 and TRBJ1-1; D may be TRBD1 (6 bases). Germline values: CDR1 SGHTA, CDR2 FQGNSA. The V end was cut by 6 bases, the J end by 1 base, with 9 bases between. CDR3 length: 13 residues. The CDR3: CASRLQGNTEAFF. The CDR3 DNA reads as TGTGCCAGCAGGCTACAGGGGAACACTGAAGCTTTCTTT.

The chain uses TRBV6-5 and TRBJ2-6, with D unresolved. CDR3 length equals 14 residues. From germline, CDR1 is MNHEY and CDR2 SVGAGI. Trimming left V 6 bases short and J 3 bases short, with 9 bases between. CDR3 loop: CASRPSYGANVLTF. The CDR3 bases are TGTGCCAGCAGGCCCTCCTATGGGGCCAACGTCCTGACTTTC.

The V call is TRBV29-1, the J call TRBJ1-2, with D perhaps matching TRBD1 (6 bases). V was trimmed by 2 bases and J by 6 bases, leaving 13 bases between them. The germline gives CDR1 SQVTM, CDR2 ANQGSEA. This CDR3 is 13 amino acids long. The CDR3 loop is CSVERAGADGYTF. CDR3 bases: TGCAGCGTTGAAAGGGCAGGGGCAGATGGCTACACCTTC.

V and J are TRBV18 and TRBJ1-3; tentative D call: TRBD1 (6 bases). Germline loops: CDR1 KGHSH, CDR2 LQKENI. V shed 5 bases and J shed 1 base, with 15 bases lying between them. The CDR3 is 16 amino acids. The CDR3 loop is CASSANRVGSGNTIYF. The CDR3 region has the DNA TGTGCCAGCTCAGCGAACAGGGTTGGATCTGGAAACACCATATATTTT.

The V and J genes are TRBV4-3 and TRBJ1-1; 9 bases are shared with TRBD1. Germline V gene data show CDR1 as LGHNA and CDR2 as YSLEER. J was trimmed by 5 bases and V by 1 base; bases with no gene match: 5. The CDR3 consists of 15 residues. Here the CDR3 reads CASSQAGTGRTEAFF. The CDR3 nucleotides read TGCGCCAGCAGCCAAGCCGGGACAGGGCGAACTGAAGCTTTCTTT.

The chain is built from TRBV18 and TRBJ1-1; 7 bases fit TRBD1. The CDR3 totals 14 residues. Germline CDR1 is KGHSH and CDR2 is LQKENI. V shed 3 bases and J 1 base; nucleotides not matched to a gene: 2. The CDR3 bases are TGTGCCAGCTCACCGGGACAGCGGAACACTGAAGCTTTCTTT. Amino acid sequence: CASSPGQRNTEAFF.

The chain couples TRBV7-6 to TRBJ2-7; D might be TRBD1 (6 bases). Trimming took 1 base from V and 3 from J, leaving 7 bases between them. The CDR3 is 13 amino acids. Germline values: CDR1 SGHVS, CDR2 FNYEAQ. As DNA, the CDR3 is TGTGCCAGCAGCTTAGAGACAGGCTACGAGCAGTACTTC. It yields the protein CASSLETGYEQYF.

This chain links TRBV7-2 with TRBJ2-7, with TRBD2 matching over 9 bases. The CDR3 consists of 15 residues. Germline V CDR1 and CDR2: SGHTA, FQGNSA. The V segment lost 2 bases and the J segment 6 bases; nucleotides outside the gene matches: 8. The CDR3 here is CASSLSRREGREQYF. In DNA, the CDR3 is TGTGCCAGCAGCTTATCTCGGCGGGAGGGCCGCGAGCAGTACTTC.

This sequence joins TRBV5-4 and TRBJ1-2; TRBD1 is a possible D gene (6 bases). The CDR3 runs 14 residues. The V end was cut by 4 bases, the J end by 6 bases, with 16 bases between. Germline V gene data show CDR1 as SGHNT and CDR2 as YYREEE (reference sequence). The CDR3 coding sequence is TGTGCCAGCAGCCATACAGGGAAGGCGAATGGCTACACCTTC. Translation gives CASSHTGKANGYTF. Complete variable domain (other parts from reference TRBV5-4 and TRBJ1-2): ETGVTQSPTHLIKTRGQQVTLRCSSQSGHNTVSWYQQALGQGPQFIFQYYREEENGRGNFPPRFSGLQFPNYSSELNVNALELDDSALYLCASSHTGKANGYTFGSGTRLTVV.

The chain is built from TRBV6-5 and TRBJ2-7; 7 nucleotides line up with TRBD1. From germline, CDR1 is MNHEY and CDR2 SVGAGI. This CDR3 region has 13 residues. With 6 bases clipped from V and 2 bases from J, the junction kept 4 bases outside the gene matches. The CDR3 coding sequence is TGTGCCAGCAGAACGACAGGGACCTACGAGCAGTACTTC. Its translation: CASRTTGTYEQYF.

The CDR3 nucleotides read TGTGCCAGCTCACCGAGGAGTTGGACAGGGGACCACTATGGCTACACCTTC. Translation: CASSPRSWTGDHYGYTF. The chain has TRBV18 and TRBJ1-2; 9 bases map to TRBD1. V was clipped by 3 bases and J by 3 bases; unmatched bases: 11. Germline assignment: CDR1 KGHSH and CDR2 LQKENI. The CDR3 extends over 17 amino acids.

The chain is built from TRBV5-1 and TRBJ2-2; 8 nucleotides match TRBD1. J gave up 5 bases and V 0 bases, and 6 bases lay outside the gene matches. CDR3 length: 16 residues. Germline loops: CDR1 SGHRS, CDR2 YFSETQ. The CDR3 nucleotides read TGCGCCAGCAGCTTGGCTCAGGGGGCGAGGACCGGGGAGCTGTTTTTT. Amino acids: CASSLAQGARTGELFF.